These T cell receptor beta chains were read from a single sample in a study of cytomegalovirus exposure and HLA in healthy donors. Sequencing was performed with immunoSEQ multiplex PCR; in TCRdb, only in-frame clones are kept and a portion is missing. This sample carries hundreds of thousands of clones, about 90% of them seen once, and the ten largest clones take around 11%. The sequencing input was PBMCs. The source of these receptors is a young man in good health and CMV-seropositive. Each CDR3 is given without its conserved first and last residue.

j_call	cdr3_length	v_call	cdr3_aa
TRBJ2-3	12	TRBV29-1	SIGTSGSTDTQY
TRBJ1-3	11	TRBV7-9	ASSWDGGNTIY
TRBJ1-2	12	TRBV28	ASSSLTGGRGYT
TRBJ1-1	12	TRBV27	ASRIVGGYTEAF
TRBJ2-7	13	TRBV4-2	ASSPRDTASYEQY
TRBJ2-7	12	TRBV28	ASPQPGIKHEQY
TRBJ1-2	15	TRBV15	ATSKGSREPTNYGYT
TRBJ2-7	10	TRBV27	ASSASSYEQY
TRBJ2-1	13	TRBV6-5	ASSWDSRLGNEQF
TRBJ1-1	15	TRBV29-1	SVGLRTGIIMNTEAF
TRBJ1-2	12	TRBV6-5	ASSYRGWGYGYT
TRBJ2-7	15	TRBV6-1	ASSESRGTGSSYEQY
TRBJ1-1	14	TRBV11-2	ASSLGISALNTEAF
TRBJ2-1	12	TRBV18	ASSLGQGHNEQF
TRBJ2-2	9	TRBV29-1	SAWDTGELF
TRBJ2-1	15	TRBV4-1	ASSQGGTGGMGNEQF
TRBJ2-6	13	TRBV27	ASKPGTSGANVLT
TRBJ2-2	15	TRBV7-8	ASSRRGLAGGPGELF
TRBJ1-2	15	TRBV7-8	ASSPYASTDSNYGYT
TRBJ1-4	11	TRBV29-1	SMMDSTNEKLF
TRBJ2-1	12	TRBV2	ASRVGISYNEQF
TRBJ1-2	11	TRBV30	AWSLGASYGYT
TRBJ2-1	14	TRBV19	ASTLGTRGLYNEQF
TRBJ1-1	12	TRBV27	ASNLGTGDSSAF
TRBJ1-2	11	TRBV2	ASTRRALYGYT
TRBJ2-5	14	TRBV9	ASSVEASRRGETQY
TRBJ2-7	10	TRBV7-9	ASSLGSYEQY
TRBJ1-5	13	TRBV2	ASSEGNRANQPQH
TRBJ1-1	9	TRBV29-1	SVTQLIEAF
TRBJ1-2	10	TRBV19	ASQTGIYGYT
TRBJ1-1	9	TRBV29-1	SVDENTEAF
TRBJ2-7	11	TRBV7-9	ASSPGPADEQY